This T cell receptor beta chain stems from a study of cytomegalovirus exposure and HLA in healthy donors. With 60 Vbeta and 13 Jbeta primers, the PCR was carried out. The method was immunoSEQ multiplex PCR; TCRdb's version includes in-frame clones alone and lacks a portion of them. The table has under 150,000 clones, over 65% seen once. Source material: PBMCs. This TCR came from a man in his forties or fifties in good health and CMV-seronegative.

The CDR3 here is CSVEHDGYEQFF. CDR3 bases: TGCAGCGTTGAGCATGATGGCTATGAGCAGTTCTTC. The gene calls are TRBV29-1 and TRBJ2-1; D unclear. Per germline, CDR1 SQVTM and CDR2 ANQGSEA. CDR3 length: 12 residues. V gave up 3 bases and J gave up 8 bases, with 11 bases separating them.